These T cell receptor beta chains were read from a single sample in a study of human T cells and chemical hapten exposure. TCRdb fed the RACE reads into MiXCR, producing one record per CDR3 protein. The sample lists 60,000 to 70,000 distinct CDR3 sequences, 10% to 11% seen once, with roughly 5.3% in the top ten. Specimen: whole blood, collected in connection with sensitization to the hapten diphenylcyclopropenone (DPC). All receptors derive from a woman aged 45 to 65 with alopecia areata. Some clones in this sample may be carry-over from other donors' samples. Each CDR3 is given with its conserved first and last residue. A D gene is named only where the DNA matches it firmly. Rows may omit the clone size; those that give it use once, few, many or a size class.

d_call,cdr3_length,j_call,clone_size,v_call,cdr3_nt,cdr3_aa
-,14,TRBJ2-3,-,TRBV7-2,TGTGCCAGCAGCTTAGCGCTCAATGGAGATACGCAGTATTTT,CASSLALNGDTQYF
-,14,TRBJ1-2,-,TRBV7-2,TGTGCCAGCAGCTTATTGAGTCAGATAAATGGCTACACCTTC,CASSLLSQINGYTF
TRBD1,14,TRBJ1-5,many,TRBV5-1,TGCGCCAGCAGCTTTACAGGGGGCGATCAGCCCCAGCATTTT,CASSFTGGDQPQHF
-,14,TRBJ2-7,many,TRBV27,TGTGCCAGCACCGCTTCAAGTTTCTCCTACGAGCAGTACTTC,CASTASSFSYEQYF
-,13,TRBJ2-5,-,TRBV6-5,TGTGCCAGCAGACTAAGTGGCGTAGAGACCCAGTACTTC,CASRLSGVETQYF
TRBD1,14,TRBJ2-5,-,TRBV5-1,TGCGCCAGCAGCGCTTACAGGGGTCAAGAGACCCAGTACTTC,CASSAYRGQETQYF
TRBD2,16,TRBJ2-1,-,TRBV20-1,TGCAGTGCTAGGAGGACTAGCGGGAGGTTTTACAATGAGCAGTTCTTC,CSARRTSGRFYNEQFF
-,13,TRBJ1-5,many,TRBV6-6,TGTGCCAGCATGAGGGGATCCGATCAGCCCCAGCATTTT,CASMRGSDQPQHF
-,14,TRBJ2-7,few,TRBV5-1,TGCGCCAGCAGCCCCACTCGAGGACCCTACGAGCAGTACTTC,CASSPTRGPYEQYF
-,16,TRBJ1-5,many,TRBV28,TGTGCCAGCAGTTTGCCAGGGCTTCTGGGGAATCAGCCCCAGCATTTT,CASSLPGLLGNQPQHF
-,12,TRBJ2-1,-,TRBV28,TGTGCCAGCATGGACACGGACAATGAGCAGTTCTTC,CASMDTDNEQFF
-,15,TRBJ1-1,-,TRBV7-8,TGTGCCAGCAGCTTATCCCCTTACCTGGACACTGAAGCTTTCTTT,CASSLSPYLDTEAFF
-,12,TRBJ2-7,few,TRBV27,TGTGCCAGCAGTTTGCAGGGAGGAGGGCAGTACTTC,CASSLQGGGQYF
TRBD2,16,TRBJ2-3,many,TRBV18,TGTGCCAGCTCAGAACTAGCGGGAGTGGGCACAGATACGCAGTATTTT,CASSELAGVGTDTQYF
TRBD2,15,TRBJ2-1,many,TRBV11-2,TGTGCCAGCAGCTTTAGGACTAGCGGATACAATGAGCAGTTCTTC,CASSFRTSGYNEQFF
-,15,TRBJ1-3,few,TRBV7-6,TGTGCCAGCAGTACCGGGACGAAAGGCGGAAACACCATATATTTT,CASSTGTKGGNTIYF
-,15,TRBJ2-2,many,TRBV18,TGTGCCAGCTCACCAGACCGGGTTCGCACCGGGGAGCTGTTTTTT,CASSPDRVRTGELFF
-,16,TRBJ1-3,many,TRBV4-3,TGCGCCAGCAGCCAAGATGAAGGCTCGGCTGGAAACACCATATATTTT,CASSQDEGSAGNTIYF
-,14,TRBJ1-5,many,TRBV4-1,TGCGCCAGCAGCCAAACTGAAGGCAATCAGCCCCAGCATTTT,CASSQTEGNQPQHF
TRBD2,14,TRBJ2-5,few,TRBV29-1,TGCAGCGTTGAGTTTTCGGGGGGGCGTGAGACCCAGTACTTC,CSVEFSGGRETQYF
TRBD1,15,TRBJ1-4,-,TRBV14,TGTGCCAGCAGCCCTAGACAGGGCGTAACTGAAAAACTGTTTTTT,CASSPRQGVTEKLFF
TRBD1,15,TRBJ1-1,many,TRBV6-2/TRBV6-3,TGTGCCAGCAGCTACCGACAGGGGAGGAACCTCAAAGCTTTCTTT,CASSYRQGRNLKAFF
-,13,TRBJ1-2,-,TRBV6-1,TGTGCCAGTAAGGATCCGGGGATCTATGGCTACACCTTC,CASKDPGIYGYTF
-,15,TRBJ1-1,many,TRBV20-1,TGCAGTGCTCTTCCCCCTCCGGGCCCGGGTACTGAAGCTTTCTTT,CSALPPPGPGTEAFF
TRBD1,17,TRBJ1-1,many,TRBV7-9,TGTGCCAGCAGCTCAAGTCCCGGGACAGGGATGCCCACTGAAGCTTTCTTT,CASSSSPGTGMPTEAFF
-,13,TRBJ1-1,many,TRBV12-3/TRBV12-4,TGTGCCAGCAGGGAGGGTAGGGGCACTGAAGCTTTCTTT,CASREGRGTEAFF
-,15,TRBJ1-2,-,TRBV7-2,TGTGCCAGCAAACGGGGGGCGGGAGCTAACTATGGCTACACCTTC,CASKRGAGANYGYTF
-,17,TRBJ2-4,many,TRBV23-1,TGCGCCAGCAGTCCACCCGACAGCCCCGAAGCCAAAAACATTCAGTACTTC,CASSPPDSPEAKNIQYF
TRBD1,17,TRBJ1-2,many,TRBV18,TGTGCCAGCTCACCCCAGGGGGGGCGTATCGAGAACTATGGCTACACCTTC,CASSPQGGRIENYGYTF
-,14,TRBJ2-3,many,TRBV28,TGTGCCAGCAGTCTCCCCAGGTGGCGTGTAGCGCAGTATTTT,CASSLPRWRVAQYF
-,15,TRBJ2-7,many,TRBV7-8,TGTGCCAGCAGCTCCTTACTAGGGGTCGGCTACGAGCAGTACTTC,CASSSLLGVGYEQYF
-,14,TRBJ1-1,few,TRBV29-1,TGCAGCGTAGAACTTGTGAGTAAGAACACTGAAGCTTTCTTT,CSVELVSKNTEAFF
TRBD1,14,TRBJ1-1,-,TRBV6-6,TGTGCCAGCAGTTACTCGACAGGGCTCACTGAAGCTTTCTTT,CASSYSTGLTEAFF
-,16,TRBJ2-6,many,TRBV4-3,TGCGCCAGCAGCCAAGAGGGTTCCTCTGGGGCCAACGTCCTGACTTTC,CASSQEGSSGANVLTF
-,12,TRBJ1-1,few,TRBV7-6,TGTGCCAGCAGGTCGAGTGGCACTGAAGCTTTCTTT,CASRSSGTEAFF